This TCR beta chain was sequenced in a study of shared clonotypes between healthy human individuals. Study details: Each donor had three CD4 naive, three CD4 memory, two CD8 naive and one CD8 memory plate. Study conclusions and caveats: Inspection by rarefaction showed sorted-subset sequencing to be incomplete despite large depth.

Terminally differentiated effector memory CD45RA+ cells were left out of the naive CD8 fraction, which was CD45RO-negative and positively selected for CCR7. The donors were all Caucasian adults (living in Nashville, Tennessee). V dropped 3 bases and J dropped 5; count of bases not matched to a gene: 11. The germline V gene encodes CDR1 SGDLS and CDR2 YYNGEE. The CDR3 is 16 amino acids. Clones were read by immunoSEQ multiplex PCR, and TCRdb kept only the in-frame ones, dropping some. Here the sample spans millions of clones, roughly 94% being singletons. In regard to this clone: The antigen is undetermined.

V and J are TRBV9 and TRBJ2-1; TRBD2 matches 7 bases. The source of this sequence is a man aged 18 to 29 in good health. Sequencing was performed on naive CD8+ T cells sorted from blood. This CDR3 is CASSAFLGLADNEQFF. As DNA, the CDR3 is TGTGCCAGCAGCGCCTTCTTGGGGCTAGCGGACAATGAGCAGTTCTTC.